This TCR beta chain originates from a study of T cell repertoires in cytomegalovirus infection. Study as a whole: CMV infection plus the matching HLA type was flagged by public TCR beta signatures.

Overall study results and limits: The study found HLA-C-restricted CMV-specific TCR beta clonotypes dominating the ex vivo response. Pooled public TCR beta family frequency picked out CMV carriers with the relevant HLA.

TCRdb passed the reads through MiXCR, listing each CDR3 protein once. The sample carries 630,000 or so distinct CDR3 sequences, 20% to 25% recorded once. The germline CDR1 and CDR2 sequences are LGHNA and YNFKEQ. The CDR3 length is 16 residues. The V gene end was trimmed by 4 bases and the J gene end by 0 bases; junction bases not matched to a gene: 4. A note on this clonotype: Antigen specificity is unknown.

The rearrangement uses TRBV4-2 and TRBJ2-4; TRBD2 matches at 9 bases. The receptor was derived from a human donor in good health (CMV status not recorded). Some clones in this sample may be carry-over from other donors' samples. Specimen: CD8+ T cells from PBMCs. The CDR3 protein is CASSLASGVAKNIQYF. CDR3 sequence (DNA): TGTGCCAGCAGCCTAGCTAGCGGGGTAGCCAAAAACATTCAGTACTTC.